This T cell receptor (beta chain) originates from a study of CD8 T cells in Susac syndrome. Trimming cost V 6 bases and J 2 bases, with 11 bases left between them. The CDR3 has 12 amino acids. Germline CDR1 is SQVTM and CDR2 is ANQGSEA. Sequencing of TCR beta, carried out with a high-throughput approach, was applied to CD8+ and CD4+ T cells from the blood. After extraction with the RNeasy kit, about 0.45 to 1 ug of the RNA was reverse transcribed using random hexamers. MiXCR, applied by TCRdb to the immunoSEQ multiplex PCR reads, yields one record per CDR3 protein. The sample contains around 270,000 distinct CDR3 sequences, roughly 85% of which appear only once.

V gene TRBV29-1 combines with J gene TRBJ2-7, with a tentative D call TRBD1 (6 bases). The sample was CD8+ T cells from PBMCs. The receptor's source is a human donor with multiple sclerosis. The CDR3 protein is CSVVTGPYEQYF. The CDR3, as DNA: TGCAGCGTCGTGACAGGACCCTACGAGCAGTACTTC.